A selection of T cell receptor beta chains follows, all from one sample in a study of cytomegalovirus exposure and HLA in healthy donors. Profiled with immunoSEQ multiplex PCR; TCRdb holds only in-frame clones, not every one. The sample lists roughly 150,000 clones, 82% occurring once. The source material was PBMCs. These receptors all come from a male donor in good health and CMV-seronegative. Each CDR3 is given with its conserved first and last residue.

len | v_gene | CDR3aa
13 | TRBV9 | CASSVGGKGEQYF
13 | TRBV6-6 | CASSKGANTEAFF
15 | TRBV10-3 | CAISEGDGVSTEAFF
15 | TRBV28 | CASSPRKGRAYEQYF
11 | TRBV7-9 | CASRFGGEAFF
14 | TRBV7-3 | CASSYGTGGETQYF
16 | TRBV7-8 | CASSPMPRGVTGELFF
16 | TRBV7-2 | CASSFGTGGGTDTQYF
15 | TRBV6-1 | CASSDAGQPLEGYTF
13 | TRBV16 | CASNLGRTDTQYF
14 | TRBV6-5 | CASRFQAGTNEQFF
15 | TRBV7-9 | CASSLTRDRADTQYF
16 | TRBV7-9 | CASSAPGYQGSETQYF
13 | TRBV11-2 | CASSLDQFYEQYF
14 | TRBV28 | CASSFAGTGQGQYF
14 | TRBV10-2 | CASRGGAAGTEAFF
15 | TRBV5-1 | CASSYGQGEGTEAFF
15 | TRBV28 | CASSLGGGAFYEQYF
14 | TRBV27 | CASSSGLAVHEQYF
16 | TRBV28 | CASSRGAGRLGYEQYF
13 | TRBV13 | CASSPRVGGELFF
16 | TRBV7-3 | CASSPLGGSVQETQYF
13 | TRBV2 | CASQRGGVETQYF
12 | TRBV6-1 | CASSPRYTEAFF
16 | TRBV27 | CASRKFTPGQGNIQYF
16 | TRBV5-1 | CASSLGQRQSSYEQYF
16 | TRBV15 | CATSLSSRGSNQPQHF
14 | TRBV5-6 | CASSFDRGTLVQYF
15 | TRBV21-1 | CASSAHRDRGSAAFF